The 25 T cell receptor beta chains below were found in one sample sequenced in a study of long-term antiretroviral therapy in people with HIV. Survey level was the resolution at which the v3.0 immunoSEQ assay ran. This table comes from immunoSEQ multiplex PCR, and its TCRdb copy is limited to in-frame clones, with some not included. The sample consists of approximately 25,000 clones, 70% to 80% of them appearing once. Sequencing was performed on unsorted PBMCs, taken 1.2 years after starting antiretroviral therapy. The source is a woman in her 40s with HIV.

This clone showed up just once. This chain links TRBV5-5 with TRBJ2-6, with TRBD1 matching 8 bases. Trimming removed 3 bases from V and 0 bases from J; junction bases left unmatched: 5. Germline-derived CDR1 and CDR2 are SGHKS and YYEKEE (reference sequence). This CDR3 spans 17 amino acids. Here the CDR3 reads CASSSTGGFSGANVLTF. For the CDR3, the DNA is TGTGCCAGCAGCTCCACAGGGGGGTTCTCTGGGGCCAACGTCCTGACTTTC.

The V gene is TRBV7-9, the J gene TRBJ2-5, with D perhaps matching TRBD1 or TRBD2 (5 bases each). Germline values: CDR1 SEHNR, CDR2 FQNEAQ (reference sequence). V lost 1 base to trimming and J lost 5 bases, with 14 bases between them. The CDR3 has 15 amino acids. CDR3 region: CASSLGGSSVETQYF. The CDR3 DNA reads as TGTGCCAGCAGCTTAGGGGGGAGTAGCGTTGAGACCCAGTACTTC. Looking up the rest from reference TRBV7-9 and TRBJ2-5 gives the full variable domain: DTGVSQNPRHKITKRGQNVTFRCDPISEHNRLYWYRQTLGQGPEFLTYFQNEAQLEKSRLLSDRFSAERPKGSFSTLEIQRTEQGDSAMYLCASSLGGSSVETQYFGPGTRLLVL.

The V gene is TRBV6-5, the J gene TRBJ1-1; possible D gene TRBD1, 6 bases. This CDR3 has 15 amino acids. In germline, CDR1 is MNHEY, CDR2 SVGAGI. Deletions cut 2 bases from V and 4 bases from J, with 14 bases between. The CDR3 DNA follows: TGTGCCAGCAGTTACGTCCAGGGGATGGTCACTGAAGCTTTCTTT. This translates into CASSYVQGMVTEAFF.

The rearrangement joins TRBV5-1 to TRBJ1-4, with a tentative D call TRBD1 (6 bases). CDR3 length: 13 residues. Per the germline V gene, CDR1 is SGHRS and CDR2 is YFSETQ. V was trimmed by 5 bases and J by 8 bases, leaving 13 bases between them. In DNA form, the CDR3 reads TGCGCCAGCAGACCAGGGGAAAGAGAAAAACTGTTTTTT. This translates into CASRPGEREKLFF.

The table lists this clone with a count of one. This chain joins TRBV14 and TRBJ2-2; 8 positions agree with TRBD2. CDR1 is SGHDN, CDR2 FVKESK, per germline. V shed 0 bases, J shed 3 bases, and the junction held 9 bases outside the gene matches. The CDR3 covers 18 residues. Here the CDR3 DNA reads TGTGCCAGCAGCCAAGATCTCGTTTGGCGGGGGGACACCGGGGAGCTGTTTTTT. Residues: CASSQDLVWRGDTGELFF.

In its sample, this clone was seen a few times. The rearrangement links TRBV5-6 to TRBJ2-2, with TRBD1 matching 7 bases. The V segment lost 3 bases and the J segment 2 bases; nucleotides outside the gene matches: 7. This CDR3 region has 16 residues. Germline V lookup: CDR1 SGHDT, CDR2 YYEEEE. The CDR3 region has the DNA TGTGCCAGCAGCTCCACTGACAGGGATAACACCGGGGAGCTGTTTTTT. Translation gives CASSSTDRDNTGELFF.

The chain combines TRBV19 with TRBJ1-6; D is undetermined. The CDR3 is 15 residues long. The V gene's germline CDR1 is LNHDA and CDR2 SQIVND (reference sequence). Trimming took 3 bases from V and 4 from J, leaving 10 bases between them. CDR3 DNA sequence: TGTGCCAGTAGTATGGTCGGCCGTTATAATTCACCCCTCCACTTT. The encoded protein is CASSMVGRYNSPLHF.

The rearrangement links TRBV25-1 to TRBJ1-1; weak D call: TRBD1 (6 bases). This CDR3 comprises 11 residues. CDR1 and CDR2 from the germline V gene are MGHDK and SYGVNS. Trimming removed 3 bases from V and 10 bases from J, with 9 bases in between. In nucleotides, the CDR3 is TGTGCCAGCAGTGAGGGGGCTGTAGCTTTCTTT. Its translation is CASSEGAVAFF.

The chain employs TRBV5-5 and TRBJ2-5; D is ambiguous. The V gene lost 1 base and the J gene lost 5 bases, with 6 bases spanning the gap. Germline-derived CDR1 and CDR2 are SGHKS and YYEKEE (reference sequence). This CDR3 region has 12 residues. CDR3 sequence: CASSLTGETQYF. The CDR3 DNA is TGTGCCAGCAGCTTGACCGGGGAGACCCAGTACTTC. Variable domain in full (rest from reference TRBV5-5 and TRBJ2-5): DAGVTQSPTHLIKTRGQQVTLRCSPISGHKSVSWYQQVLGQGPQFIFQYYEKEERGRGNFPDRFSARQFPNYSSELNVNALLLGDSALYLCASSLTGETQYFGPGTRLLVL.

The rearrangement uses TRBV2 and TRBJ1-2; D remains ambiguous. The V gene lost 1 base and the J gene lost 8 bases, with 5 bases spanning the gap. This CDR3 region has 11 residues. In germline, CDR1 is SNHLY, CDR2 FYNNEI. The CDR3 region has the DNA TGTGCCAGCAGTGAAGACTTCGGCTACACCTTC. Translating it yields CASSEDFGYTF.

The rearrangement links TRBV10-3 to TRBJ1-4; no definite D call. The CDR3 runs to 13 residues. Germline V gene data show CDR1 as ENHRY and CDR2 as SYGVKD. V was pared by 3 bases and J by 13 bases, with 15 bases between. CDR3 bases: TGTGCCATCAGTGAAGGGTCCTCCGTAAGACTGTTTTTT. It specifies CAISEGSSVRLFF.

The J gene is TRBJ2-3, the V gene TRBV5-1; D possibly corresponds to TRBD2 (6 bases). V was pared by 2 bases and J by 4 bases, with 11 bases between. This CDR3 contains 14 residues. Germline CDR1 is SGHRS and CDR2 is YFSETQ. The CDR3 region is CASSFVADADTQYF. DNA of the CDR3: TGCGCCAGCAGCTTCGTAGCGGACGCAGATACGCAGTATTTT.

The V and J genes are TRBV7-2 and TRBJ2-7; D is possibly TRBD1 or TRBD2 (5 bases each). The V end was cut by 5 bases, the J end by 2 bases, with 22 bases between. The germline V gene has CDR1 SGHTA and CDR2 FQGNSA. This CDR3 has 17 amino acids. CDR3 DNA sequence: TGTGCCAGCAGCCTCCCCGGAGGTGGACTGGGGGCCTACGAGCAGTACTTC. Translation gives CASSLPGGGLGAYEQYF.

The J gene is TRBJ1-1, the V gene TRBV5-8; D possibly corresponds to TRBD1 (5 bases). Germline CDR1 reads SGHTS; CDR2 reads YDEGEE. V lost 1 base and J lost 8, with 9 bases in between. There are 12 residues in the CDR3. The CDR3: CASSLIREEAFF. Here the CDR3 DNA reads TGTGCCAGCAGCTTGATCAGGGAAGAAGCTTTCTTT.

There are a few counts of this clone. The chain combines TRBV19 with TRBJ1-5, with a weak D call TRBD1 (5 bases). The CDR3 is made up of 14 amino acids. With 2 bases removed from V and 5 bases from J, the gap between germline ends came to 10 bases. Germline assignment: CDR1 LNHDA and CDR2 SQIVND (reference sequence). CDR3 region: CASSIRRGDQPQHF. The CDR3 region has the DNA TGTGCCAGTAGTATACGGAGGGGCGATCAGCCCCAGCATTTT.

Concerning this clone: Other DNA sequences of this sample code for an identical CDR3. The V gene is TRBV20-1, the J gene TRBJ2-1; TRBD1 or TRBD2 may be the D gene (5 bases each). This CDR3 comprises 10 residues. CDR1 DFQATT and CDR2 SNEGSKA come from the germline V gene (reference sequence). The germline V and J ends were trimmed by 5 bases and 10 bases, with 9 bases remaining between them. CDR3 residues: CSAVGDEQFF. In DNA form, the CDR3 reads TGCAGTGCTGTGGGGGACGAGCAGTTCTTC.

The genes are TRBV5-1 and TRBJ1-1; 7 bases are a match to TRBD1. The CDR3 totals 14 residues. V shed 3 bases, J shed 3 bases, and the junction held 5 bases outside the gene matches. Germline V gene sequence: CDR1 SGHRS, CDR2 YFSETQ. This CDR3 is CASSSDREDTEAFF. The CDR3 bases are TGCGCCAGCAGCTCCGACAGGGAGGACACTGAAGCTTTCTTT.

In nucleotides, the CDR3 is TGTGCCAGCAGCCACGCCGGACAGATTGAAGCTTTCTTT. It yields the protein CASSHAGQIEAFF. The V gene is TRBV11-2, the J gene TRBJ1-1, with TRBD1 as a possible D gene (6 bases). V was clipped by 5 bases and J by 7 bases, with 14 bases between them. The CDR3 covers 13 residues. CDR1 and CDR2 from the germline V gene are SGHAT and FQNNGV.

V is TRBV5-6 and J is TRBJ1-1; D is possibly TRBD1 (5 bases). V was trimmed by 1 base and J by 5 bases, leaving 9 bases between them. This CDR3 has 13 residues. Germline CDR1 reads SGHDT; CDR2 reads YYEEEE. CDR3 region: CASSLRWGTEAFF. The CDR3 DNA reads TGTGCCAGCAGCTTGAGGTGGGGGACTGAAGCTTTCTTT.

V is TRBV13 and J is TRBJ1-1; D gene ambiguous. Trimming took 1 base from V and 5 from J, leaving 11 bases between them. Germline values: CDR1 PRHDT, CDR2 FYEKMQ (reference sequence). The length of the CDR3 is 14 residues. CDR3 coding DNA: TGTGCCAGCAGCTTAGAAGGGTGGTTAACTGAAGCTTTCTTT. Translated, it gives CASSLEGWLTEAFF.

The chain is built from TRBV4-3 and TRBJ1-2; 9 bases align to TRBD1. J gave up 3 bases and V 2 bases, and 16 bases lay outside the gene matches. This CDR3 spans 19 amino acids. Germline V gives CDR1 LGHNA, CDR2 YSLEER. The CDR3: CASSQSPIKQGAGDYGYTF. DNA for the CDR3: TGCGCCAGCAGCCAATCCCCGATCAAACAGGGGGCGGGGGACTATGGCTACACCTTC.

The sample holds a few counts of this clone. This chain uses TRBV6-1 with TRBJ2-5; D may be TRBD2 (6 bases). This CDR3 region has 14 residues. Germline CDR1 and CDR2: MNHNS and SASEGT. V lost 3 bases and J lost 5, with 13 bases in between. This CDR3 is CASSDRGAGETQYF. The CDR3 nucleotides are TGTGCCAGCAGTGACCGGGGCGCGGGGGAGACCCAGTACTTC.

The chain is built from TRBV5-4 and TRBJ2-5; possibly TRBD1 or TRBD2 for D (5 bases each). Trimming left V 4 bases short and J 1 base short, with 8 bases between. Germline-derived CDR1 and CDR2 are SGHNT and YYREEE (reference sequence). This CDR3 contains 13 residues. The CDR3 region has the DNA TGTGCCAGCAGCCCCGGGGCCCAAGAGACCCAGTACTTC. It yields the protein CASSPGAQETQYF. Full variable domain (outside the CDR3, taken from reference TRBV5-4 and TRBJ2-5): ETGVTQSPTHLIKTRGQQVTLRCSSQSGHNTVSWYQQALGQGPQFIFQYYREEENGRGNFPPRFSGLQFPNYSSELNVNALELDDSALYLCASSPGAQETQYFGPGTRLLVL.

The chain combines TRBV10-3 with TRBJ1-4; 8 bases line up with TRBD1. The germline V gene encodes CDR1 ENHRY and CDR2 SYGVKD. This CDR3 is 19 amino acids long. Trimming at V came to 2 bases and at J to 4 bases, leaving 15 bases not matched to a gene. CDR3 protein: CAISERLQDRALINEKLFF. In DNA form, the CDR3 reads TGTGCCATCAGTGAGCGCCTTCAGGACAGGGCTTTGATTAATGAAAAACTGTTTTTT.

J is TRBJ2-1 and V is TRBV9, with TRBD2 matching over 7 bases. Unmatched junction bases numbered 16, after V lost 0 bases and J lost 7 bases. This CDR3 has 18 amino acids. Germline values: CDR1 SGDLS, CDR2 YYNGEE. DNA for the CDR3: TGTGCCAGCAGCGTAGATAATGTGGTGCGGGAGTGGCTAAATGAGCAGTTCTTC. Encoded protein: CASSVDNVVREWLNEQFF. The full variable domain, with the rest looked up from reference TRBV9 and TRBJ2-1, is DSGVTQTPKHLITATGQRVTLRCSPRSGDLSVYWYQQSLDQGLQFLIQYYNGEERAKGNILERFSAQQFPDLHSELNLSSLELGDSALYFCASSVDNVVREWLNEQFFGPGTRLTVL.